These 19 T cell receptor beta chains originate from one sample sequenced in a study of OX40 agonist ivuxolimab in advanced cancers. Using immunoSEQ multiplex PCR, the repertoire was profiled, and TCRdb retains in-frame clones only, with some absent. Seen here are some 50,000 clones, roughly 82% observed once, and the top ten hold around 2.7%. The sample was CD4+ or CD8+ T cells sorted from blood, taken in a trial of the OX40 agonist ivuxolimab. The source is an adult with an advanced solid tumor such as melanoma, head and neck, liver or kidney cancer.

The V and J genes are TRBV5-1 and TRBJ2-1; 12 positions match TRBD2. V shed 4 bases, J shed 0 bases, and the junction held 20 bases outside the gene matches. The CDR3 is made up of 22 amino acids. CDR1 and CDR2 (germline): SGHRS, YFSETQ. CDR3 bases: TGCGCCAGCAGCCTGCTAGGGGGTGGAACTAGCGGGGGGCTAAGCTCCTACAATGAGCAGTTCTTC. This encodes CASSLLGGGTSGGLSSYNEQFF.

This clone showed up just a few times. The CDR3 reads CASSSGGGTEQYF. As DNA, the CDR3 is TGTGCCAGCAGCTCCGGGGGCGGCACCGAGCAGTACTTC. The chain combines TRBV7-6 with TRBJ2-7; the D gene could be TRBD1 or TRBD2 (6 bases each). V lost 4 bases and J 6 bases, leaving 13 bases between the germline ends. This CDR3 spans 13 amino acids. Germline values: CDR1 SGHVS, CDR2 FNYEAQ.

The CDR3 DNA reads as TGTGCCAGCAGCGGAGGACATCTTGCGAACTATGGCTACACCTTC. Translation gives CASSGGHLANYGYTF. The chain couples TRBV9 to TRBJ1-2; D may be TRBD1 (5 bases). Germline-derived CDR1 and CDR2 are SGDLS and YYNGEE. Trimming took 3 bases from V and 2 from J, leaving 14 bases between them. The CDR3 is made up of 15 amino acids.

This clone was seen just once. The V and J genes are TRBV15 and TRBJ2-1, with D perhaps TRBD1 (7 bases). Trimming stripped 2 bases from V and 6 bases from J, with 17 bases between. Germline V gene lookup returns CDR1 LNHNV and CDR2 YYDKDF (reference sequence). The CDR3 extends over 16 amino acids. The CDR3 loop is CATSRSPAGGSNEQFF. CDR3 in DNA: TGTGCCACCAGCAGATCTCCAGCAGGGGGGAGCAATGAGCAGTTCTTC.

This clone was seen more than once but under ten times. The chain recombines TRBV4-3 with TRBJ2-6; no clear D gene. This CDR3 is 15 amino acids long. Trimming pared 0 bases from V and 0 bases from J, leaving 3 bases between. Germline CDR1 reads LGHNA; CDR2 reads YSLEER. In DNA form, the CDR3 reads TGCGCCAGCAGCCAAGACAGCTCTGGGGCCAACGTCCTGACTTTC. It specifies CASSQDSSGANVLTF.

The chain recombines TRBV5-4 with TRBJ1-1, with a weak D call TRBD1 (6 bases). The CDR3 is 13 residues long. Germline loops: CDR1 SGHNT, CDR2 YYREEE (reference sequence). The V end lost 4 bases, the J end lost 2 bases, and 9 bases lay between the germline ends. CDR3 in DNA: TGTGCCAGCAGCCCGGACAGTAACACTGAAGCTTTCTTT. Translating gives CASSPDSNTEAFF. Complete variable domain (other parts from reference TRBV5-4 and TRBJ1-1): ETGVTQSPTHLIKTRGQQVTLRCSSQSGHNTVSWYQQALGQGPQFIFQYYREEENGRGNFPPRFSGLQFPNYSSELNVNALELDDSALYLCASSPDSNTEAFFGQGTRLTVV.

Comment on this clone: At one end, the junction sequence differs from germline, possibly due to a read error. The rearrangement joins TRBV6-5 to TRBJ2-7; D is perhaps TRBD1 (6 bases). Germline V lookup: CDR1 MNHEY, CDR2 SVGAGI. The CDR3 contains 11 residues. CDR3 amino acids: CAISVGGEQYF. The DNA for the CDR3 is TGTGCCATCAGTGTAGGGGGCGAGCAGTACTTC.

The CDR3 region is CASSDSAGHLNTEAFF. The DNA for the CDR3 is TGTGCCAGCAGTGATTCGGCAGGGCATTTGAACACTGAAGCTTTCTTT. The chain has TRBV6-1 and TRBJ1-1; D is perhaps TRBD1 (5 bases). V lost 3 bases, J lost 0 bases, and 14 bases lay in between. This CDR3 contains 16 residues. Germline-derived CDR1 and CDR2 are MNHNS and SASEGT.

The gene calls are TRBV5-8 and TRBJ2-3, with 11 bases lining up with TRBD2. Trimming removed 4 bases from V and 2 bases from J; junction bases left unmatched: 9. Germline loops: CDR1 SGHTS, CDR2 YDEGEE. The length of the CDR3 is 17 residues. The CDR3 is CASSQDSTSGDTDTQYF. CDR3 bases: TGTGCCAGCAGCCAAGATTCGACTAGCGGGGACACAGATACGCAGTATTTT.

The chain uses TRBV4-3 and TRBJ1-6; perhaps TRBD1 as D (5 bases). V gave up 0 bases and J gave up 5 bases, with 11 bases separating them. Germline-derived CDR1 and CDR2 are LGHNA and YSLEER. This CDR3 region has 16 residues. The CDR3 reads CASSQDPGTNNSPLHF. The CDR3, as DNA: TGCGCCAGCAGCCAAGACCCCGGGACTAATAATTCACCCCTCCACTTT.

The CDR3 bases are TGCGCCAGCAGCCAACCCTCCCAGGGGGTTGGTACAGCTTTCTTT. Translating it yields CASSQPSQGVGTAFF. The rearrangement joins TRBV4-1 to TRBJ1-1; 7 bases map to TRBD1. The CDR3 spans 15 residues. Germline V gives CDR1 MGHRA, CDR2 YSYEKL. V shed 2 bases, J shed 10 bases, and the junction held 13 bases outside the gene matches.

J is TRBJ2-3 and V is TRBV28; perhaps TRBD2 as D (7 bases). Between the trimmed V and J ends, which lost 3 bases and 1 base, there was a span of 14 bases. The CDR3 runs to 16 residues. Per germline, CDR1 MDHEN and CDR2 SYDVKM. The DNA of the CDR3 is TGTGCCAGCAGTTTGGGGGGGGCTGGGGGCACAGATACGCAGTATTTT. It translates to CASSLGGAGGTDTQYF.

The rearrangement joins TRBV7-2 to TRBJ1-6; 7 nucleotides agree with TRBD1. CDR1 is SGHTA and CDR2 is FQGNSA in the germline V gene. The V and J ends lost 1 base and 8 bases, in that order; junction bases with no gene match: 5. This CDR3 contains 15 residues. CDR3 DNA: TGTGCCAGCAGCTTAGTCGACAGGGCGGATTCACCCCTCCACTTT. This translates into CASSLVDRADSPLHF.

DNA for the CDR3: TGTGCCACCAGCAGAGGGCTGCAAGAGACCCAGTACTTC. Its translation is CATSRGLQETQYF. V usage is TRBV15 and J usage is TRBJ2-5; D is unclear. The V end was cut by 1 base, the J end by 2 bases, with 5 bases between. CDR1 LNHNV and CDR2 YYDKDF come from the germline V gene (reference sequence). The CDR3 sequence is 13 residues long.

V gene TRBV29-1 combines with J gene TRBJ2-3, with D hard to call. With 6 bases removed from V and 0 bases from J, the gap between germline ends came to 10 bases. The germline CDR1 and CDR2 sequences are SQVTM and ANQGSEA. The CDR3 is made up of 13 amino acids. The CDR3 sequence is CSVPRASTDTQYF. Written as DNA, the CDR3 is TGCAGCGTCCCTAGGGCTAGCACAGATACGCAGTATTTT.

V is TRBV7-6 and J is TRBJ1-1; D is ambiguous. This CDR3 is built from 13 residues. Trimming took off 1 base at V and 1 base at J, with 4 bases between the two ends. The germline V gene encodes CDR1 SGHVS and CDR2 FNYEAQ. The DNA of the CDR3 is TGTGCCAGCAGCTTAGATCCGAACACTGAAGCTTTCTTT. This encodes CASSLDPNTEAFF.

The chain employs TRBV4-1 and TRBJ2-5, with TRBD1 as a possible D gene (6 bases). The germline CDR1 and CDR2 sequences are MGHRA and YSYEKL. The CDR3 has 17 amino acids. Trimming left V 4 bases short and J 1 base short, with 19 bases between. The CDR3, as DNA: TGCGCCAGCAGCCTGGGGGTAGGGGGACACCTCCAAGAGACCCAGTACTTC. Protein product: CASSLGVGGHLQETQYF.

The chain combines TRBV7-2 with TRBJ2-5; 13 bases align to TRBD2. V trimming: 3 bases; J trimming: 4 bases; junction bases outside the gene matches: 8. CDR1 and CDR2 from the germline V gene are SGHTA and FQGNSA. This CDR3 has 17 amino acids. CDR3 sequence (DNA): TGTGCCAGCAGCTTCCGGACTAGCGGGAGAGCAGGAGAGACCCAGTACTTC. Its protein product is CASSFRTSGRAGETQYF.

This clone has just a few counts. CDR3 amino acids: CASSETSGTVTDTQYF. The CDR3 DNA reads as TGCGCCAGCAGCGAGACTAGCGGGACTGTCACAGATACGCAGTATTTT. V gene TRBV10-2 combines with J gene TRBJ2-3; 11 nucleotides agree with TRBD2. In germline, CDR1 is WSHSY, CDR2 SAAADI. The V segment lost 6 bases and the J segment 2 bases; nucleotides outside the gene matches: 7. The CDR3 is made up of 16 amino acids.